The T cell receptor (beta chain) described here comes from a study of blood T cell repertoires in COVID-19. Overall study: Spain, Italy and the United States supplied samples that represented acute and convalescent COVID-19. The analysed material was cDNA or gDNA that came from T cells, B-cell-depleted T cells, or PBMCs.

Authors' data handling: Reference gene primers were amplified, and this amplification served to estimate nucleated cell counts. Assay used: immunoSEQ multiplex PCR; TCRdb lists only in-frame clones, some missing. That table is the source of V, J and clone size, and D and trimming were worked out from the DNA. The data show 30,000 to 40,000 clones, roughly 90% seen once. Trimming at V came to 6 bases and at J to 8 bases, leaving 3 bases not matched to a gene. The CDR3 sequence is 14 residues long. The germline CDR1 and CDR2 sequences are MNHEY and SVGAGI. Sequencing used peripheral blood. The TCR comes from a human donor in a cohort sampled during active COVID-19. This rearrangement joins TRBV6-5 to TRBJ1-6, with 11 nucleotides matching TRBD1. The CDR3 loop is CASSPGQGDSPLHF. CDR3 in DNA: TGTGCCAGCAGCCCGGGACAGGGGGATTCACCCCTCCACTTT.